This passage covers 28 T cell receptor beta chains from one sample sequenced in a study of monozygotic twins with inflammatory bowel disease. TCRdb re-analyzed the 5' RACE reads; it lists each CDR3 protein once, without DNA. In total, the table holds approximately 390,000 distinct CDR3 sequences. The sequenced sample was blood. All receptors come from a human donor with ulcerative colitis or Crohn's disease, or a healthy co-twin of an affected twin (not recorded which).

The chain combines TRBV11-2 with TRBJ2-1; lacking DNA, the TRBD1 call made by TCRdb goes unchecked. Germline CDR1 reads SGHAT; CDR2 reads FQNNGV. This CDR3 comprises 12 residues. The chain's CDR3 is CASTPYYNEQFF.

The V call is TRBV13, the J call TRBJ1-1; checking the TCRdb D call of TRBD1 is not possible without DNA. This CDR3 comprises 15 residues. CDR1 is PRHDT and CDR2 is FYEKMQ in the germline V gene (reference sequence). CDR3: CASSSAGRVNTEAFF.

The chain combines TRBV7-9 with TRBJ1-5; the TCRdb call, TRBD1, lacks DNA for checking. The CDR3 has 15 residues. CDR1 is SEHNR and CDR2 is FQNEAQ in the germline V gene (reference sequence). The CDR3 region is CASSLRQLSNQPQHF.

The rearrangement links TRBV23-1 to TRBJ2-7; TCRdb lists TRBD2, though no DNA is available to test this call. TRBV23-1 is an open reading frame whose function is uncertain. The CDR3 spans 14 residues. CDR3: CASSRGEGVYEQYF.

The V call is TRBV14, the J call TRBJ2-3; the D call from TCRdb, TRBD2, cannot be confirmed without DNA. The CDR3 has 15 residues. Germline assignment: CDR1 SGHDN and CDR2 FVKESK. The CDR3 reads CASSHSGGATDTQYF. The entire variable domain, with the rest obtained from reference TRBV14 and TRBJ2-3, is as follows: EAGVTQFPSHSVIEKGQTVTLRCDPISGHDNLYWYRRVMGKEIKFLLHFVKESKQDESGMPNNRFLAERTGGTYSTLKVQPAELEDSGVYFCASSHSGGATDTQYFGPGTRLTVL.

The chain's CDR3 is CAIQRGAVHSNTGELFF. The chain recombines TRBV6-1 with TRBJ2-2; lacking DNA, the TRBD2 call made by TCRdb goes unchecked. The CDR3 has 17 amino acids. Germline CDR1 reads MNHNS; CDR2 reads SASEGT.

The gene calls are TRBV27 and TRBJ2-1; TCRdb reports TRBD2, a call that lacks DNA to check it against. The CDR3 is 16 amino acids. Germline CDR1 reads MNHEY; CDR2 reads SMNVEV (reference sequence). The CDR3 sequence: CASSWIGSLGYNEQFF.

The J gene is TRBJ2-7, the V gene TRBV6-2 or TRBV6-3. Per the germline V gene, CDR1 is MNHEY and CDR2 is SVGEGT. The CDR3 extends over 14 amino acids. The CDR3 here is CASRKIVASYEQYF.

The chain is built from TRBV28 and TRBJ1-5; without DNA, the TCRdb call of TRBD1 cannot be checked. CDR1 and CDR2 (germline): MDHEN, SYDVKM. CDR3 length equals 13 residues. Here the CDR3 reads CASFDRGRQPQHF.

The genes are TRBV20-1 and TRBJ2-4. The CDR3 totals 15 residues. Germline lookup yields CDR1 DFQATT and CDR2 SNEGSKA (reference sequence). CDR3 region: CSARPKTSAKNIQYF.

J is TRBJ1-5 and V is TRBV5-5. Germline V gene lookup returns CDR1 SGHKS and CDR2 YYEKEE (reference sequence). The CDR3 consists of 15 residues. The CDR3 protein is CASSSHDLGHQPQHF.

This sequence joins TRBV6-1 and TRBJ2-7; TCRdb calls TRBD2, which cannot be checked without DNA. CDR3 size: 15 residues. Germline V gene lookup returns CDR1 MNHNS and CDR2 SASEGT. CDR3 sequence reads: CASRILAGGPAEQYF.

The V call is TRBV5-5, the J call TRBJ2-2. The germline CDR1 and CDR2 sequences are SGHKS and YYEKEE (reference sequence). This CDR3 is 15 amino acids long. CDR3 loop: CATQTKGWGTGELFF.

This chain links TRBV18 with TRBJ2-1; TCRdb indicates TRBD1, and absent DNA this call remains unverified. CDR1 and CDR2 from the germline V gene are KGHSH and LQKENI. CDR3 length: 14 amino acids. CDR3 sequence reads: CASSPLPGEVGGFF.

The chain recombines TRBV7-2 with TRBJ2-4. Per germline, CDR1 SGHTA and CDR2 FQGNSA. This CDR3 spans 12 amino acids. This CDR3 reads CASSGYINIQYF.

The chain has TRBV20-1 and TRBJ1-1; TCRdb's D gene call, TRBD1, goes unchecked for lack of DNA. This CDR3 region has 12 residues. Germline V gives CDR1 DFQATT, CDR2 SNEGSKA (reference sequence). The CDR3 sequence is CSAIDGGTEAFF.

V is TRBV5-1 and J is TRBJ2-3; TCRdb designates TRBD1, a call that cannot be tested without DNA. This CDR3 region has 14 residues. The germline CDR1 and CDR2 sequences are SGHRS and YFSETQ. The CDR3 loop is CASSFTGLTDTQYF. The complete variable domain, with remaining parts taken from reference TRBV5-1 and TRBJ2-3, reads KAGVTQTPRYLIKTRGQQVTLSCSPISGHRSVSWYQQTPGQGLQFLFEYFSETQRNKGNFPGRFSGRQFSNSRSEMNVSTLELGDSALYLCASSFTGLTDTQYFGPGTRLTVL.

V gene TRBV24-1 combines with J gene TRBJ2-2. Germline assignment: CDR1 KGHDR and CDR2 SFDVKD. CDR3 length: 14 amino acids. The CDR3 reads CATSEGYDTGELFF.

This chain uses TRBV7-2 with TRBJ2-7; TCRdb lists TRBD1, though no DNA is available to test this call. The germline CDR1 and CDR2 sequences are SGHTA and FQGNSA. The CDR3 runs to 15 residues. The chain's CDR3 is CASSFPGGRRYEQYF.

The chain couples TRBV20-1 to TRBJ2-3; TCRdb selects TRBD2, and the lack of DNA leaves this call unchecked. Looked up from germline, CDR1 is DFQATT and CDR2 is SNEGSKA (reference sequence). This CDR3 comprises 16 residues. The CDR3 loop reads CSAGPFPSGSLGTQYF.

This sequence joins TRBV5-6 and TRBJ2-2; TCRdb reports TRBD1, a call that lacks DNA to check it against. The CDR3 has 15 amino acids. CDR1 and CDR2 (germline): SGHDT, YYEEEE. The chain's CDR3 is CASSFRTGYAGELFF.

The chain couples TRBV28 to TRBJ2-1; TCRdb returns TRBD1, unconfirmable since there is no DNA. CDR1 is MDHEN, CDR2 SYDVKM, per germline. The CDR3 loop spans 15 amino acids. The CDR3 sequence: CASRRQGGQYNEQFF.

The chain is built from TRBV5-1 and TRBJ2-2. Looked up from germline, CDR1 is SGHRS and CDR2 is YFSETQ. This CDR3 has 14 amino acids. CDR3 sequence reads: CASSLVTDTGELFF.

The chain is built from TRBV10-3 and TRBJ2-7; the D call from TCRdb, TRBD2, cannot be confirmed without DNA. The CDR3 spans 13 residues. Germline V CDR1 and CDR2: ENHRY, SYGVKD. This CDR3 is CAIKGAGSYEQYF.

V gene TRBV20-1 combines with J gene TRBJ2-3. Germline lookup yields CDR1 DFQATT and CDR2 SNEGSKA (reference sequence). This CDR3 spans 14 amino acids. CDR3 in amino acids: CSATDSEGRDTQYF.

The chain carries TRBV12-3 or TRBV12-4 and TRBJ2-3. This CDR3 region has 13 residues. The CDR3 reads CASKPDSTDTQYF.

The chain carries TRBV27 and TRBJ2-7; TCRdb lists TRBD1, though no DNA is available to test this call. The CDR3 totals 14 residues. Germline V gives CDR1 MNHEY, CDR2 SMNVEV (reference sequence). Here the CDR3 reads CASRPWVNSYEQYF.

This rearrangement joins TRBV28 to TRBJ1-5; TCRdb designates TRBD1, a call that cannot be tested without DNA. CDR3 length: 14 residues. The germline CDR1 and CDR2 sequences are MDHEN and SYDVKM. The CDR3 sequence is CASRAGGDNQPQHF.